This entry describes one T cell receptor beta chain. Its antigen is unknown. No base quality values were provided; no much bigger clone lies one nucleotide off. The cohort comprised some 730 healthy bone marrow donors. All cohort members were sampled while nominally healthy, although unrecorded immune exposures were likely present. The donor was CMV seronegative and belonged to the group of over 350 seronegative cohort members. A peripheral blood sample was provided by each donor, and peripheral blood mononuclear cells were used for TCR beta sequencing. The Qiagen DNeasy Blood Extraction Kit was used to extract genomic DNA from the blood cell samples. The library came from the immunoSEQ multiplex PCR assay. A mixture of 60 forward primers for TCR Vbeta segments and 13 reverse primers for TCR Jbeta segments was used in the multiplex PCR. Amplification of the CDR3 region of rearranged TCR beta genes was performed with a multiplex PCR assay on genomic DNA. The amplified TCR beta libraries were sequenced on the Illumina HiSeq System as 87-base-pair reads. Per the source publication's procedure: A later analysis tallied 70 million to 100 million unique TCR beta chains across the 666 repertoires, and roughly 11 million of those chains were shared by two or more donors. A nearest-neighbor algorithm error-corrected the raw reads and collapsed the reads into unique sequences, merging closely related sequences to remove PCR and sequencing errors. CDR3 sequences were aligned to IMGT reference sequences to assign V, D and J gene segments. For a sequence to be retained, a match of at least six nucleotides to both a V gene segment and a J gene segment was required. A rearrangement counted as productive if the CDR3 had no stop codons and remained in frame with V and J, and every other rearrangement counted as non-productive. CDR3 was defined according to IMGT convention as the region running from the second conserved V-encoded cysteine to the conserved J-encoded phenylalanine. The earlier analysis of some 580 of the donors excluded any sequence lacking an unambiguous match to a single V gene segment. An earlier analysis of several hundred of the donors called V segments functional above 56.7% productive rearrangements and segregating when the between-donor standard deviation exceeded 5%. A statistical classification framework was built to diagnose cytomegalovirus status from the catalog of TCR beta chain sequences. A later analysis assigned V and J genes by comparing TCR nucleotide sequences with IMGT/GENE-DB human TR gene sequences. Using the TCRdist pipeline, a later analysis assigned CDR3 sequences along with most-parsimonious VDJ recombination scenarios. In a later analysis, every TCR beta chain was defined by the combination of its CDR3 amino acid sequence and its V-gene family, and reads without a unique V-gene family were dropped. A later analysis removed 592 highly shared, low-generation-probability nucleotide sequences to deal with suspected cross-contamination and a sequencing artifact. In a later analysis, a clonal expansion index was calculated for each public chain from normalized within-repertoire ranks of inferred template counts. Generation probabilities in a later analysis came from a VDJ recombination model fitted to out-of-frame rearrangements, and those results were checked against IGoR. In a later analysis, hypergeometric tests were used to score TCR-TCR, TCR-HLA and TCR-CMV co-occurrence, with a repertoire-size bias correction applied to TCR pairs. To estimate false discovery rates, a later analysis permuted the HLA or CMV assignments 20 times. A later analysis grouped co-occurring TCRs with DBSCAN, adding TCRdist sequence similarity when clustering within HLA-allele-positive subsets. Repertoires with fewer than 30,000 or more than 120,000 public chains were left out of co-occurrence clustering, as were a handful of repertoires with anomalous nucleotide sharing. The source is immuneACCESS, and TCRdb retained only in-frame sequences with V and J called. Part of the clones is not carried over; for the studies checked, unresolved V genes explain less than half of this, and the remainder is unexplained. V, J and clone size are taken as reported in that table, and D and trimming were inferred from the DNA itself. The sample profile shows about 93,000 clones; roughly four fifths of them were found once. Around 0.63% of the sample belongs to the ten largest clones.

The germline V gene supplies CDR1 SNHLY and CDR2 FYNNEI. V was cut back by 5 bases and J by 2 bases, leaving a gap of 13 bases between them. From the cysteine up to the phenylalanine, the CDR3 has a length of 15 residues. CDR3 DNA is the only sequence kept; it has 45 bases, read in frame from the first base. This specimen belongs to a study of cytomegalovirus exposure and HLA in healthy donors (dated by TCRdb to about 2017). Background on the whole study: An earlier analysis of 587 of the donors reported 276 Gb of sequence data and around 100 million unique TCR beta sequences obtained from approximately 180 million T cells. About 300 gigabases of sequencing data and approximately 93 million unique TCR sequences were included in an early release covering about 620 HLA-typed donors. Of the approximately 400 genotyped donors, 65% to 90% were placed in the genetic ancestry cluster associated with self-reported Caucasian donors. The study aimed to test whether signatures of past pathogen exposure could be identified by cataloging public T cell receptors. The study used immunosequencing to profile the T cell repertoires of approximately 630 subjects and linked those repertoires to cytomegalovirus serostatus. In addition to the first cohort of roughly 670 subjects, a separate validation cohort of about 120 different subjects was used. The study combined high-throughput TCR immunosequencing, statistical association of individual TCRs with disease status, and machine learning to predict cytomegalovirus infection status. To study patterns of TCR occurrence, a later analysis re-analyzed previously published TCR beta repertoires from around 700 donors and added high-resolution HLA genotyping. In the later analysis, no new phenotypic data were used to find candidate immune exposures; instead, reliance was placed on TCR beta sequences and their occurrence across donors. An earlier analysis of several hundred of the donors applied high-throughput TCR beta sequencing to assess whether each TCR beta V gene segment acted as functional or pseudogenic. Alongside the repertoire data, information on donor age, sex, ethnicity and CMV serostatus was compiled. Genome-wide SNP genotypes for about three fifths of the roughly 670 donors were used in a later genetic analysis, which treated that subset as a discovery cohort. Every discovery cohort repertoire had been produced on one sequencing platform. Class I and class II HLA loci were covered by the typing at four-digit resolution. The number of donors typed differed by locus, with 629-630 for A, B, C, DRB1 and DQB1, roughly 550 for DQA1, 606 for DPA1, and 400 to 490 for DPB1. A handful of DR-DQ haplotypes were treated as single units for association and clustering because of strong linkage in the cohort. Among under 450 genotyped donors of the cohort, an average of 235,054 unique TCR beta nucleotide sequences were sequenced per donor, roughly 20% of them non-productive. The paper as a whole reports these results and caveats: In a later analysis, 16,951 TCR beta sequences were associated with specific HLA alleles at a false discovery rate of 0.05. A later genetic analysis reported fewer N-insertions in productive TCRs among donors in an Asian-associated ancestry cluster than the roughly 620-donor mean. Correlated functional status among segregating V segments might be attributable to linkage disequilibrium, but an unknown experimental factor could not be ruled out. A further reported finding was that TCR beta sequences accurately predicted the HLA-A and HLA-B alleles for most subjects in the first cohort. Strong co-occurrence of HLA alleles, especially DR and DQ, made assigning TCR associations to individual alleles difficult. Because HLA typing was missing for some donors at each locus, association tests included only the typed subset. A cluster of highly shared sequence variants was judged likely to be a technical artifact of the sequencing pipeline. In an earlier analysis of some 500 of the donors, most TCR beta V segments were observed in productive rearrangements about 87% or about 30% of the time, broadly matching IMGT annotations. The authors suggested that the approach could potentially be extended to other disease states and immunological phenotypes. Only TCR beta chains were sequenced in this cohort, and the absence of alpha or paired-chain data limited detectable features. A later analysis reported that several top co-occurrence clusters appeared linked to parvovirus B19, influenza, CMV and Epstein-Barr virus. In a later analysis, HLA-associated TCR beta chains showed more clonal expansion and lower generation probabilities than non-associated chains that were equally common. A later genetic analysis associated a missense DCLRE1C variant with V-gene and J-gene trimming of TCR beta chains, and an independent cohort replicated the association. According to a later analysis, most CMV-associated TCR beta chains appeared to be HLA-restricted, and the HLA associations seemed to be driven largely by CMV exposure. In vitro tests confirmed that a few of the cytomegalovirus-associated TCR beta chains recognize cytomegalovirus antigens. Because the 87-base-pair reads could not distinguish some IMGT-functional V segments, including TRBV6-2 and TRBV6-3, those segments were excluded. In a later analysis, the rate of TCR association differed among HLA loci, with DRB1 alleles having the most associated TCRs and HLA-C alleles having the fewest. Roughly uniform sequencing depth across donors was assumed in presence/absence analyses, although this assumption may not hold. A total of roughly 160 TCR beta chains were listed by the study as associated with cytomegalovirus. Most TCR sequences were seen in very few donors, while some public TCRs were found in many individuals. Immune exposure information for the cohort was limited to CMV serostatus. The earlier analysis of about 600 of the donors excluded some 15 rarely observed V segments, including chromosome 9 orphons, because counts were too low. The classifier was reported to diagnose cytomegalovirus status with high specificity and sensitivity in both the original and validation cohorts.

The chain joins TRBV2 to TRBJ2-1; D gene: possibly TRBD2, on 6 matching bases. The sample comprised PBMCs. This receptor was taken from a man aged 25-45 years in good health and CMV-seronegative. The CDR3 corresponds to CASSPLAEAYNEQFF. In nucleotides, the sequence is TGTGCCAGCAGTCCTTTAGCGGAGGCCTACAATGAGCAGTTCTTC. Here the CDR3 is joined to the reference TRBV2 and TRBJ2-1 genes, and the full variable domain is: EPEVTQTPSHQVTQMGQEVILRCVPISNHLYFYWYRQILGQKVEFLVSFYNNEISEKSEIFDDQFSVERPDGSNFTLKIRSTKLEDSAMYFCASSPLAEAYNEQFFGPGTRLTVL.